These 10 T cell receptor beta chains were all obtained from the same sample, sequenced in a study of cytomegalovirus exposure and HLA in healthy donors. Use of 60 Vbeta and 13 Jbeta primers characterized the PCR. The protocol was immunoSEQ multiplex PCR, while the TCRdb copy is restricted to in-frame clones and leaves out a portion. Of roughly 74,000 clones in the sample, roughly 79% are singletons; the top ten hold 1.5% to 2%. Sequenced input: PBMCs. The receptors here all came from a man aged 40-55 years in good health and CMV-seronegative.

The chain combines TRBV7-9 with TRBJ2-3; 11 nucleotides agree with TRBD2. CDR1 and CDR2 (germline): SEHNR, FQNEAQ (reference sequence). The CDR3 is made up of 16 amino acids. Germline trimming cut 5 bases from V and 5 bases from J; bases unmatched to any gene: 9. CDR3 nucleotide sequence: TGTGCCAGCAGCCACAAGGAACTAGCGGGAGTAGATACGCAGTATTTT. Residues: CASSHKELAGVDTQYF. The full variable domain, in which reference TRBV7-9 and TRBJ2-3 provide the parts outside the CDR3, is DTGVSQNPRHKITKRGQNVTFRCDPISEHNRLYWYRQTLGQGPEFLTYFQNEAQLEKSRLLSDRFSAERPKGSFSTLEIQRTEQGDSAMYLCASSHKELAGVDTQYFGPGTRLTVL.

The chain carries TRBV7-3 and TRBJ2-6; no clear D gene. This CDR3 comprises 15 residues. V shed 5 bases and J shed 1 base, with 9 bases lying between them. Germline V gene sequence: CDR1 SGHTA, CDR2 FQGTGA. The CDR3 DNA is TGTGCCAGCAGCGTTGGCGGTTCTGGGGCCAACGTCCTGACTTTC. It yields the protein CASSVGGSGANVLTF.

The V call is TRBV18, the J call TRBJ2-7; 8 bases match TRBD1. CDR1 KGHSH and CDR2 LQKENI come from the germline V gene. The CDR3 totals 13 residues. V dropped 3 bases and J dropped 5; count of bases not matched to a gene: 3. CDR3 loop: CASSPDRAHEQYF. In DNA, the CDR3 is TGTGCCAGCTCACCGGACAGGGCCCACGAGCAGTACTTC. The variable domain in full, completed from reference TRBV18 and TRBJ2-7, reads NAGVMQNPRHLVRRRGQEARLRCSPMKGHSHVYWYRQLPEEGLKFMVYLQKENIIDESGMPKERFSAEFPKEGPSILRIQQVVRGDSAAYFCASSPDRAHEQYFGPGTRLTVT.

The rearrangement links TRBV28 to TRBJ2-1; TRBD2 agrees at 7 bases. The CDR3 runs 14 residues. V lost 8 bases and J lost 3; bases outside the gene matches: 7. Germline V gene sequence: CDR1 MDHEN, CDR2 SYDVKM. The CDR3 spells CASVGGSSYNEQFF. CDR3 DNA: TGTGCCAGCGTGGGCGGGAGCAGCTACAATGAGCAGTTCTTC. Filled out from reference TRBV28 and TRBJ2-1, the complete variable domain reads DVKVTQSSRYLVKRTGEKVFLECVQDMDHENMFWYRQDPGLGLRLIYFSYDVKMKEKGDIPEGYSVSREKKERFSLILESASTNQTSMYLCASVGGSSYNEQFFGPGTRLTVL.

The V and J genes are TRBV19 and TRBJ1-2, with TRBD1 matching over 8 bases. The germline V gene has CDR1 LNHDA and CDR2 SQIVND (reference sequence). The CDR3 length is 14 residues. V dropped 5 bases and J dropped 5; count of bases not matched to a gene: 7. In DNA, the CDR3 is TGTGCCAGTAGTGCACCGGGACAGGAATATGGCTACACCTTC. Encoded protein: CASSAPGQEYGYTF.

V gene TRBV30 combines with J gene TRBJ2-7; D remains unclear. This CDR3 is 11 amino acids long. V lost 2 bases and J 6 bases, leaving 8 bases between the germline ends. In germline, CDR1 is GTSNPN, CDR2 SVGIG (reference sequence). As DNA, the CDR3 is TGTGCCTGGAGTATCGAACTCGAGCAGTACTTC. Translating it yields CAWSIELEQYF. The variable domain in full, completed from reference TRBV30 and TRBJ2-7, reads SQTIHQWPATLVQPVGSPLSLECTVEGTSNPNLYWYRQAAGRGLQLLFYSVGIGQISSEVPQNLSASRPQDRQFILSSKKLLLSDSGFYLCAWSIELEQYFGPGTRLTVT.

This clone came up once. The chain combines TRBV30 with TRBJ1-5; 10 nucleotides line up with TRBD1. V dropped 5 bases and J dropped 1; count of bases not matched to a gene: 5. There are 15 residues in the CDR3. CDR1 and CDR2 from the germline V gene are GTSNPN and SVGIG (reference sequence). In nucleotides, the CDR3 is TGTGCCTGGGAATGGACAGGGGGGAGCAATCAGCCCCAGCATTTT. This sequence encodes CAWEWTGGSNQPQHF.

V usage is TRBV10-3 and J usage is TRBJ2-3; maybe TRBD1 (5 bases). The length of the CDR3 is 13 residues. V was cut by 7 bases and J by 1 base, with 9 bases left in between. The germline V gene encodes CDR1 ENHRY and CDR2 SYGVKD. In DNA, the CDR3 is TGTGCCATCAAGGAGACAGGCACAGATACGCAGTATTTT. Encoded protein: CAIKETGTDTQYF.

The genes are TRBV14 and TRBJ2-1; 11 nucleotides agree with TRBD2. The CDR3 has 15 residues. CDR1 is SGHDN, CDR2 FVKESK, per germline. Germline trimming cut 6 bases from V and 2 bases from J; bases unmatched to any gene: 3. CDR3 protein: CASRPTSGTYNEQFF. CDR3 sequence (DNA): TGTGCCAGCAGACCGACTAGCGGGACCTACAATGAGCAGTTCTTC. Combining the CDR3 with reference TRBV14 and TRBJ2-1 gives the whole variable domain EAGVTQFPSHSVIEKGQTVTLRCDPISGHDNLYWYRRVMGKEIKFLLHFVKESKQDESGMPNNRFLAERTGGTYSTLKVQPAELEDSGVYFCASRPTSGTYNEQFFGPGTRLTVL.

This clone was found once. CDR3 nucleotides: TGTGCCAGTAGTCAGATCTCTGGAAACACCATATATTTT. It specifies CASSQISGNTIYF. V is TRBV19 and J is TRBJ1-3, with D unresolved. Germline CDR1 is LNHDA and CDR2 is SQIVND (reference sequence). V gave up 5 bases and J gave up 0 bases, with 5 bases separating them. CDR3 length: 13 residues.